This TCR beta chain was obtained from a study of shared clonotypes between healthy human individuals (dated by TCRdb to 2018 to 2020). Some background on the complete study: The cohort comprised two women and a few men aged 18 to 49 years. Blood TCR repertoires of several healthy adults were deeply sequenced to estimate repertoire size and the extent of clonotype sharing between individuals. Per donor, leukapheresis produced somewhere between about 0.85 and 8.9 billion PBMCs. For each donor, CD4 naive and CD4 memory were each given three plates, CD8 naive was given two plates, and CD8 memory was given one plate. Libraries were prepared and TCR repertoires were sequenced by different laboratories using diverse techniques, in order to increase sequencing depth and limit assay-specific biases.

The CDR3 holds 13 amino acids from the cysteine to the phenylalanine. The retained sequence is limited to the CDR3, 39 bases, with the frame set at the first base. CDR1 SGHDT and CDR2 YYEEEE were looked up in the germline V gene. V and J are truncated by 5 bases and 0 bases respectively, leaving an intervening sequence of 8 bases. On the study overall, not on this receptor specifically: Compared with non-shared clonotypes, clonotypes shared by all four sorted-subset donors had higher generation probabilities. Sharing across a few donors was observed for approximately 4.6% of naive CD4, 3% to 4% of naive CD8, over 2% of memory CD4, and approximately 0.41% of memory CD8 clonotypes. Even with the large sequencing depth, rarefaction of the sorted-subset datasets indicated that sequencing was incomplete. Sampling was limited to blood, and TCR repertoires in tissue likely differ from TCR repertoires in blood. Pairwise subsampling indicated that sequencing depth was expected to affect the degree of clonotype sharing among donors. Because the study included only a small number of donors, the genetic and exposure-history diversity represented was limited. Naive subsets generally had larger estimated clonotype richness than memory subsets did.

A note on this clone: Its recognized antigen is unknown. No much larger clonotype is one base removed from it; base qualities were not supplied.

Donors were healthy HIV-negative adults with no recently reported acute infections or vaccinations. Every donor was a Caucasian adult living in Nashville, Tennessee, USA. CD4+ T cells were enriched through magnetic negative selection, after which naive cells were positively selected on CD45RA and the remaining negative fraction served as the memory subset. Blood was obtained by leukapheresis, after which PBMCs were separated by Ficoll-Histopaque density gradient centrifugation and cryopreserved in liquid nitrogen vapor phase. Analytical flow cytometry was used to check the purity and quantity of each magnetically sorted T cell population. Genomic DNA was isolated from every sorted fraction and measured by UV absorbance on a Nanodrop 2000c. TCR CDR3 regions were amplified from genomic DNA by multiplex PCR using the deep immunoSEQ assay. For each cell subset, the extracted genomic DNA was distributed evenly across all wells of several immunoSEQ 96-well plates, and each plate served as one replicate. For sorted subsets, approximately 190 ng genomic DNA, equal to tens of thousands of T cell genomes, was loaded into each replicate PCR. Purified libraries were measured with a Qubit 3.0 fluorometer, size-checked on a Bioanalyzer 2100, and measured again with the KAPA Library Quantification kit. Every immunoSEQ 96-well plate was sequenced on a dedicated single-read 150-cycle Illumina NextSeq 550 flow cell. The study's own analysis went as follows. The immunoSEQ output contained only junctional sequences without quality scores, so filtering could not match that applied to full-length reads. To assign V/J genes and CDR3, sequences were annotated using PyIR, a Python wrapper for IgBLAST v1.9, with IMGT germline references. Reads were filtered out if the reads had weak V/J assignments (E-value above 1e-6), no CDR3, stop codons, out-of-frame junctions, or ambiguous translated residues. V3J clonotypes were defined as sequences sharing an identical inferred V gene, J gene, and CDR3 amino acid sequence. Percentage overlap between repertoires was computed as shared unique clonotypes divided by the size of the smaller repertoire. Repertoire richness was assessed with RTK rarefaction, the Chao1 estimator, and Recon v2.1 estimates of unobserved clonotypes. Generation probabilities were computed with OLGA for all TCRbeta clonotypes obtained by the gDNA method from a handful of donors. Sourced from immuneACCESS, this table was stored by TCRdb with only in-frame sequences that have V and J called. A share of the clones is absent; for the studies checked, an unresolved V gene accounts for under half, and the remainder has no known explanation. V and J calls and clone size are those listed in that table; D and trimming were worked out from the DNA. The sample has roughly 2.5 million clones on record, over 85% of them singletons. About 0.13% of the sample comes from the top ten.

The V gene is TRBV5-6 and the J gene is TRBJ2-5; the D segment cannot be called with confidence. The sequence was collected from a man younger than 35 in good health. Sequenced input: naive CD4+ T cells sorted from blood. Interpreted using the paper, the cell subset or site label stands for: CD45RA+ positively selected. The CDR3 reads CASRPKYQETQYF. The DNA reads TGTGCCAGCAGACCAAAGTACCAAGAGACCCAGTACTTC.